Here is one T cell receptor beta chain with its context. A single count supports this clone. The antigen it recognizes is unknown. Base qualities are not at hand, and no much larger clone is one base apart. The data belong to a study of cytomegalovirus exposure and HLA in healthy donors (dated by TCRdb to about 2017). In the study overall: According to a later analysis, one platform produced both the roughly 120 validation repertoires and the 666 repertoires of the first cohort. In addition to the first cohort of 650 to 750 subjects, a separate validation cohort of 130 or so different subjects was used. High-throughput TCR immunosequencing, statistical association of individual TCRs with disease status, and machine learning were combined to predict cytomegalovirus infection status. The study aimed to test whether signatures of past pathogen exposure could be identified by cataloging public T cell receptors. The paper's findings and limits, for the study overall: Cytomegalovirus status was reported to be diagnosed by the classifier with high specificity and sensitivity in both the original and validation cohorts. According to the authors, the approach could potentially be generalized to other disease states and immunological phenotypes. A few of the identified cytomegalovirus-associated TCR beta chains were confirmed in vitro to be specific for cytomegalovirus antigens. Across donors, most TCR sequences were observed very rarely, whereas some public TCRs were present in many individuals. The validation cohort had no HLA typing available for a later analysis, so co-occurrence within that cohort was assessed over all 130 or so repertoires. In a later analysis, TCRs clustered in the first cohort were found to also tend to co-occur in the roughly 130 validation repertoires, with about 93% of cluster scores above 0. The study gave a list of around 170 TCR beta chains associated with cytomegalovirus.

The donors belonged to the validation cohort of over a hundred subjects, which was separate from the 666-subject first cohort. According to the germline V gene (reference sequence), CDR1 reads SGHNT and CDR2 reads YYREEE. V lost 2 bases and J lost 2 bases; the stretch between them is 7 bases long. Its CDR3 holds 13 amino acids, cysteine through phenylalanine. The kept DNA is CDR3 alone, 39 bases in frame from the first base. Libraries were made using the immunoSEQ multiplex PCR assay. For the original study's pipeline: A statistical classification framework was developed to diagnose cytomegalovirus status using the catalog of TCR beta chain sequences. The table comes from immuneACCESS by way of TCRdb, which keeps in-frame sequences with V and J called. Part of the clones is missing from these tables; in studies checked, under half for an unresolved V gene and the rest for unknown reasons. The DNA gave D and trimming, while V, J and clone size come from that table. Present in this sample are tens of thousands of clones, roughly 96% of which were seen just once. The ten biggest clones cover over 2% of the sample.

The chain uses TRBV5-4 and TRBJ1-1; no D segment can be confidently identified. Sequenced: PBMCs. This clonotype was obtained from a man between 18 and 29 years old in good health and CMV-seronegative. The nucleotide sequence is given as TGTGCCAGCAGCTTTTATTTCAACACTGAAGCTTTCTTT. It translates as CASSFYFNTEAFF.